Reported below is one T cell receptor (beta chain). Its target antigen remains unknown. The record has no base qualities; no much larger clone is one base away. This entry is derived from a study of blood T cell repertoires in COVID-19 (dated by TCRdb to about 2020). With regard to the full study: Samples from collaborators originated in the United States, Italy and Spain and spanned both the acute and convalescent phases of COVID-19. Subjects who had been exposed to COVID-19, were actively infected with it, or had recovered from it provided the deeply sampled blood TCRbeta repertoires that made up the dataset. The repertoires were released in a freely available public database intended as a resource for research on the immune response to SARS-CoV-2. The material from the prospective study consisted of cDNA or gDNA derived from T cells, B-cell-depleted T cells, or PBMCs. The sample metadata nearly always contained a de-identified subject ID, COVID-19 status, age in years and sex. HLA class I and class II types, where available, came from metadata supplied by the sample provider rather than from assay-based typing. Samples came from the ongoing ImmuneRACE study (first 160 participants) plus 1,254 subjects from 6 global collaborators. What the study reported, not specific to this receptor: The quantity of clinical and demographic metadata differed by source and by participant and was supplied without curation.

TCRbeta CDR3 regions were amplified from genomic DNA using the immunoSEQ Assay, a bias-controlled multiplex PCR. Under the source paper's analysis protocol: Within the assay, amplification of reference gene primers was used to estimate how many nucleated cells each sample contained. To quantify the absolute abundance of each unique TCRbeta CDR3 rearrangement, sequence reads were collapsed and filtered. Productive Simpson clonality was computed per sample as the square root of Simpson's diversity index over productive rearrangements. Entries here come from immuneACCESS through TCRdb and include only in-frame sequences with V and J called. Some clones fail to appear in such tables; in the studies checked, an unresolved V gene covers under half of the shortfall, and the cause of the remainder is unknown. V, J and clone size derive from that table, while D and trimming were established from the DNA sequence. The sample table records some 290,000 clones; roughly 86% of these occur just once. The leading ten clones occupy more than 9.5% of the sample.

One collaborating source in Seattle enrolled patients during active infection and followed them longitudinally through the course of disease. Each collaborating institution followed its own protocols to collect whole blood in K2EDTA tubes. For TCRbeta analysis, collaborators shipped samples as frozen whole blood, isolated PBMCs, or DNA extracted from either of those sample types. From a lookup of the germline V gene, CDR1 and CDR2 are ENHRY and SYGVKD. The CDR3, cysteine through phenylalanine, is 16 amino acids long. The DNA shown is the 48-base CDR3, in frame from base 1. Trimming removed 6 bases from V and 1 base from J; the gene matches leave 9 bases unexplained.

The sequence was obtained from a woman in her 30s with COVID-19, enrolled during active disease. The source material was peripheral blood. The chain uses TRBV10-3 and TRBJ2-1; 7 middle bases align to TRBD2. CDR3 loop: CAISHQRGTSYNEQFF. Read as DNA, the sequence is TGTGCCATCAGCCACCAGCGGGGTACGTCCTACAATGAGCAGTTCTTC.